This entry is about one TCR beta chain. Original data processing: Scientists estimated how many nucleated cells there were by amplifying reference gene primers. The assay was immunoSEQ multiplex PCR, and TCRdb's table has in-frame clones only and misses some. The DNA gave D and trimming, while V, J and clone size come from that table. The sample lists 200,000 to 250,000 clones; just under 85% were seen once. After removal of 5 bases from V and 2 bases from J, the junction contained 4 bases not matched to a gene. Germline assignment: CDR1 MDHEN and CDR2 SYDVKM. The CDR3 is 14 residues long. The source of the sample is a study of blood T cell repertoires in COVID-19. Study background: The United States, Italy and Spain supplied acute and convalescent COVID-19 samples. The cDNA or gDNA used as material had been derived from T cells, B-cell-depleted T cells, or PBMCs.

The V gene is TRBV28, the J gene TRBJ2-3; 7 positions agree with TRBD1. The sample consisted of peripheral blood. The sequence was collected from an elderly man with acute or convalescent COVID-19. The CDR3 here is CASSPTGSTDTQYF. The CDR3 DNA reads as TGTGCCAGCAGTCCGACAGGGTCCACAGATACGCAGTATTTT.